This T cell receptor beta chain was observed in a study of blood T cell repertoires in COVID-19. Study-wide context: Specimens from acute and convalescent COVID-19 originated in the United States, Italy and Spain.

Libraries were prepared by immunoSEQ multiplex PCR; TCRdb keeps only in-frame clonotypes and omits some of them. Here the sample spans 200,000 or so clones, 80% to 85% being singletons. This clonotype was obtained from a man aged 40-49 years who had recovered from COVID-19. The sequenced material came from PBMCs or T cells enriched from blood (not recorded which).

DNA of the CDR3: TGCGCCAGCAGCCAAGATGGTAGTCGTTCTGGAAACACCATATATTTT. Translation gives CASSQDGSRSGNTIYF. The rearrangement joins TRBV4-1 to TRBJ1-3; D is unclear. The CDR3 totals 16 residues. V dropped 0 bases and J dropped 1 base, with 10 bases sitting between them. Germline V CDR1 and CDR2: MGHRA, YSYEKL.